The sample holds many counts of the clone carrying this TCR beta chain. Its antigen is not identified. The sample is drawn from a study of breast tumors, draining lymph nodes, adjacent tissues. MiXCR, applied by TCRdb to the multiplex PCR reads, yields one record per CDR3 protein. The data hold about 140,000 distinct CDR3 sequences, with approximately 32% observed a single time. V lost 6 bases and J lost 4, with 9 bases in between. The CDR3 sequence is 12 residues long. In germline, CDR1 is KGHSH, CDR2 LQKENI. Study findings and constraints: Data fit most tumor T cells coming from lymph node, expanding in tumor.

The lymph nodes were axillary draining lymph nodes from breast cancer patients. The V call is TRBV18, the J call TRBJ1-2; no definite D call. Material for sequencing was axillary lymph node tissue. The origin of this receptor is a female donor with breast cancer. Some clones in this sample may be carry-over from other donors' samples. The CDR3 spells CASSTGPYGYTF. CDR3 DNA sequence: TGTGCCAGCTCTACCGGGCCCTATGGCTACACCTTC.